These T cell receptor beta chains were read from a single sample in a study of blood T cell repertoires in COVID-19. Sequenced by immunoSEQ multiplex PCR; TCRdb stores in-frame clones only, minus some. In the table there are under 120,000 clones, 69% of which are singletons. The sample taken for sequencing was peripheral blood. Receptors originate from an elderly man with acute or convalescent COVID-19. Both conserved end residues are part of each CDR3. A D gene is named only where the DNA matches it firmly. Clone size is stated in some rows and not others, as once, few, many or a class when expanded.

V: TRBV28
size: few
D: NA
J: TRBJ1-5
CDR3: CASRQGSTPGQPQHF
DNA: TGTGCCAGCAGACAGGGATCAACCCCCGGACAGCCCCAGCATTTT

V: TRBV3-1/TRBV3-2
size: NA
D: NA
J: TRBJ2-7
CDR3: CASSLGAGEQYF
DNA: TGTGCCAGCAGCCTTGGGGCCGGCGAGCAGTACTTC

V: TRBV7-2
size: NA
D: TRBD2
J: TRBJ2-3
CDR3: CASSLGTSGSTDTQYF
DNA: TGTGCCAGCAGCTTAGGGACTAGCGGGAGCACAGATACGCAGTATTTT

V: TRBV28
size: NA
D: NA
J: TRBJ2-5
CDR3: CASSSVDMGYQETQYF
DNA: TGTGCCAGCAGTTCCGTAGACATGGGTTATCAAGAGACCCAGTACTTC

V: TRBV2
size: few
D: NA
J: TRBJ1-4
CDR3: CASVHLLAGREEKLFF
DNA: TGTGCCAGCGTTCACCTTCTCGCAGGGCGGGAAGAAAAACTGTTTTTT

V: TRBV3-1/TRBV3-2
size: many
D: NA
J: TRBJ2-7
CDR3: CASSLRGDTTYEQYF
DNA: TGTGCCAGCAGCCTACGGGGAGACACCACCTACGAGCAGTACTTC

V: TRBV6-2/TRBV6-3
size: NA
D: TRBD1
J: TRBJ1-1
CDR3: CASSLTGPEAFF
DNA: TGTGCCAGCAGTCTGACAGGGCCTGAAGCTTTCTTT

V: TRBV7-8
size: NA
D: TRBD1
J: TRBJ2-5
CDR3: CASSYQTGGRETQYF
DNA: TGTGCCAGCAGCTACCAGACAGGGGGCAGAGAGACCCAGTACTTC

V: TRBV28
size: many
D: TRBD2
J: TRBJ2-2
CDR3: CASSSPSGSRGELFF
DNA: TGTGCCAGCAGCTCGCCTAGCGGGAGTAGGGGGGAGCTGTTTTTT

V: TRBV10-1
size: NA
D: TRBD1
J: TRBJ2-2
CDR3: CASSENRGNTGELFF
DNA: TGCGCCAGCAGTGAGAACAGGGGAAACACCGGGGAGCTGTTTTTT

V: TRBV28
size: NA
D: NA
J: TRBJ2-7
CDR3: CASSLPGGEQYF
DNA: TGTGCCAGCAGTTTGCCGGGTGGCGAGCAGTACTTC

V: TRBV9
size: NA
D: TRBD1
J: TRBJ2-5
CDR3: CASSDGTGGRQETQYF
DNA: TGTGCCAGCAGCGACGGGACAGGGGGCCGCCAAGAGACCCAGTACTTC

V: TRBV27
size: NA
D: TRBD1
J: TRBJ1-6
CDR3: CASSSTDRANSPLHF
DNA: TGTGCCAGCAGTTCGACGGACAGGGCCAATTCACCCCTCCACTTT

V: TRBV29-1
size: few
D: TRBD1
J: TRBJ2-7
CDR3: CSVRRDRAGDEQYF
DNA: TGCAGCGTCCGAAGGGACAGGGCAGGGGACGAGCAGTACTTC

V: TRBV2
size: NA
D: NA
J: TRBJ2-7
CDR3: CASSFSGFYEQYF
DNA: TGTGCCAGCAGTTTTAGCGGTTTCTACGAGCAGTACTTC

V: TRBV28
size: NA
D: TRBD1
J: TRBJ2-2
CDR3: CASGHWTGNTGELFF
DNA: TGTGCCAGCGGACACTGGACAGGCAACACCGGGGAGCTGTTTTTT

V: TRBV6-5
size: NA
D: NA
J: TRBJ2-2
CDR3: CASSYSRAGELFF
DNA: TGTGCCAGCAGCTACTCGCGGGCCGGGGAGCTGTTTTTT

V: TRBV28
size: NA
D: TRBD2
J: TRBJ2-1
CDR3: CASQREAYNEQFF
DNA: TGTGCCAGCCAGCGGGAGGCCTACAATGAGCAGTTCTTC

V: TRBV6-1
size: few
D: NA
J: TRBJ2-7
CDR3: CASSEGRDSLRGEQYF
DNA: TGTGCCAGCAGTGAAGGGAGGGACAGCCTCAGGGGCGAGCAGTACTTC

V: TRBV5-1
size: NA
D: NA
J: TRBJ2-7
CDR3: CASSFDGFIQDEQYF
DNA: TGCGCCAGCAGCTTCGACGGATTTATACAGGACGAGCAGTACTTC

V: TRBV25-1
size: NA
D: NA
J: TRBJ1-1
CDR3: CASSTRGRGAYTEAFF
DNA: TGTGCCAGCAGTACGCGGGGCCGAGGAGCCTACACTGAAGCTTTCTTT

V: TRBV20-1
size: once
D: NA
J: TRBJ2-7
CDR3: CSASYPKEGFYEQYF
DNA: TGCAGTGCTAGTTACCCTAAGGAGGGGTTCTACGAGCAGTACTTC

V: TRBV6-5
size: NA
D: NA
J: TRBJ1-2
CDR3: CASTRESYGYTF
DNA: TGTGCCAGCACTAGGGAGTCCTATGGCTACACCTTC

V: TRBV7-8
size: NA
D: NA
J: TRBJ1-4
CDR3: CASSSLGGGNEKLFF
DNA: TGTGCCAGCAGCTCCCTCGGGGGGGGGAATGAAAAACTGTTTTTT

V: TRBV30
size: NA
D: NA
J: TRBJ2-2
CDR3: CAWSVGNTGTGELFF
DNA: TGTGCCTGGAGTGTGGGGAACACAGGTACCGGGGAGCTGTTTTTT

V: TRBV6-5
size: NA
D: TRBD1
J: TRBJ1-5
CDR3: CASRQGADQPQHF
DNA: TGTGCCAGCCGACAGGGGGCTGATCAGCCCCAGCATTTT

V: TRBV19
size: NA
D: TRBD1
J: TRBJ1-1
CDR3: CASSGGQGHIAEAFF
DNA: TGTGCCAGTAGTGGGGGACAGGGTCACATCGCTGAAGCTTTCTTT

V: TRBV4-2
size: NA
D: NA
J: TRBJ1-4
CDR3: CASSQEIQGTNEKLFF
DNA: TGTGCCAGCAGCCAGGAAATACAGGGAACTAATGAAAAACTGTTTTTT

V: TRBV28
size: NA
D: NA
J: TRBJ1-6
CDR3: CASSVLQGGSSPLHF
DNA: TGTGCCAGCAGCGTCCTTCAGGGAGGGTCTTCACCCCTCCACTTT

V: TRBV7-3
size: NA
D: NA
J: TRBJ2-1
CDR3: CASSPSVSSYNEQFF
DNA: TGTGCCAGCAGCCCGAGCGTGAGCTCCTACAATGAGCAGTTCTTC

V: TRBV4-3
size: NA
D: NA
J: TRBJ1-2
CDR3: CASSPTGVNYGYTF
DNA: TGCGCCAGCAGCCCCACCGGAGTTAACTATGGCTACACCTTC

V: TRBV19
size: NA
D: TRBD2
J: TRBJ2-1
CDR3: CASSNSRLAAYNEQFF
DNA: TGTGCCAGTAGTAACTCGAGACTAGCGGCCTACAATGAGCAGTTCTTC

V: TRBV7-2
size: NA
D: TRBD2
J: TRBJ2-2
CDR3: CASKRGDSGELFF
DNA: TGTGCCAGCAAGCGGGGTGACAGCGGGGAGCTGTTTTTT

V: TRBV10-3
size: NA
D: NA
J: TRBJ1-5
CDR3: CAISAGGNNQPQHF
DNA: TGTGCCATCAGTGCGGGAGGGAACAATCAGCCCCAGCATTTT

V: TRBV11-1
size: NA
D: TRBD2
J: TRBJ2-3
CDR3: CASSLLAGESTDTQYF
DNA: TGTGCCAGCAGCCTATTAGCGGGAGAGAGCACAGATACGCAGTATTTT

V: TRBV3-1/TRBV3-2
size: NA
D: TRBD1
J: TRBJ1-5
CDR3: CASSQEETGVSNQPQHF
DNA: TGTGCCAGCAGCCAGGAAGAGACAGGGGTGAGCAATCAGCCCCAGCATTTT

V: TRBV7-2
size: few
D: NA
J: TRBJ2-6
CDR3: CASSTESRRGGANVLTF
DNA: TGTGCCAGCAGCACCGAGTCTCGTAGGGGAGGGGCCAACGTCCTGACTTTC

V: TRBV4-2
size: NA
D: NA
J: TRBJ2-7
CDR3: CASSQPSIDEQYF
DNA: TGTGCCAGCAGCCAGCCAAGCATCGACGAGCAGTACTTC

V: TRBV15
size: NA
D: TRBD1
J: TRBJ2-3
CDR3: CATSQGESTQYF
DNA: TGTGCCACCAGCCAGGGGGAGAGTACGCAGTATTTT

V: TRBV2
size: few
D: TRBD2
J: TRBJ2-3
CDR3: CASQAVPGGDTQYF
DNA: TGTGCCAGTCAAGCGGTGCCGGGAGGAGATACGCAGTATTTT

V: TRBV29-1
size: NA
D: NA
J: TRBJ2-3
CDR3: CSAPQAESTDTQYF
DNA: TGCAGCGCACCCCAAGCGGAGAGCACAGATACGCAGTATTTT

V: TRBV14
size: NA
D: TRBD1
J: TRBJ1-2
CDR3: CASSGQGSSYGYTF
DNA: TGTGCCAGCAGCGGACAGGGATCGAGCTATGGCTACACCTTC

V: TRBV28
size: once
D: NA
J: TRBJ2-3
CDR3: CATYSPDTQYF
DNA: TGTGCCACCTATAGTCCAGATACGCAGTATTTT

V: TRBV7-2
size: NA
D: TRBD2
J: TRBJ2-1
CDR3: CASSGLAGAFGQFF
DNA: TGTGCCAGCAGTGGACTAGCGGGGGCATTTGGGCAGTTCTTC

V: TRBV14
size: NA
D: NA
J: TRBJ2-7
CDR3: CASSYLPRTYEQYF
DNA: TGTGCCAGCAGTTACCTCCCCAGGACCTACGAGCAGTACTTC

V: TRBV23-1
size: NA
D: NA
J: TRBJ2-7
CDR3: CASSQRKRASYEQYF
DNA: TGCGCCAGCAGTCAACGCAAGAGAGCTAGCTACGAGCAGTACTTC

V: TRBV2
size: NA
D: NA
J: TRBJ1-1
CDR3: CASRAVQGGFGEAFF
DNA: TGTGCCAGCAGGGCCGTTCAGGGAGGGTTTGGTGAAGCTTTCTTT

V: TRBV5-1
size: NA
D: TRBD2
J: TRBJ2-3
CDR3: CASSFGTSTDTQYF
DNA: TGCGCCAGCAGCTTTGGGACTAGTACAGATACGCAGTATTTT

V: TRBV6-4
size: NA
D: NA
J: TRBJ2-7
CDR3: CASSPQGSYEQYF
DNA: TGTGCCAGCAGTCCCCAGGGGAGCTACGAGCAGTACTTC

V: TRBV28
size: NA
D: NA
J: TRBJ1-4
CDR3: CASHPQGGREKLFF
DNA: TGTGCCAGCCATCCGCAGGGAGGAAGAGAAAAACTGTTTTTT

V: TRBV12-3/TRBV12-4
size: NA
D: NA
J: TRBJ1-1
CDR3: CASSSRYTEAFF
DNA: TGTGCCAGCAGCTCCAGGTACACTGAAGCTTTCTTT

V: TRBV7-2
size: NA
D: NA
J: TRBJ1-1
CDR3: CASSLGLGEEAFF
DNA: TGTGCCAGCAGCTTGGGTTTGGGAGAAGAAGCTTTCTTT

V: TRBV5-4
size: NA
D: NA
J: TRBJ1-2
CDR3: CASSLELALYGYTF
DNA: TGTGCCAGCAGCTTGGAACTTGCCCTCTATGGCTACACCTTC